These T cell receptor beta chains were read from a single sample in a study of blood T cell repertoires in COVID-19. Using immunoSEQ multiplex PCR, the repertoire was profiled, and TCRdb retains in-frame clones only, with some absent. The repertoire consists of tens of thousands of clones, with roughly 85% occurring once and the leading ten covering roughly 5.7%. Material: peripheral blood. Receptors originate from a man aged 55-75 years with acute or convalescent COVID-19. The conserved cysteine and the conserved F or W are not part of the CDR3 here. Each record gives: clone size, J gene, D gene, V gene, CDR3 protein. A D gene is named only where the DNA matches it firmly. For some rows the clone size is stated as once, few or many, or as a class when expanded; others skip it.

>NA|TRBJ1-4|TRBD1|TRBV11-2
ASRITGQPGINEKLF
>NA|TRBJ1-6|NA|TRBV10-3
ATSEMGSPLH
>NA|TRBJ1-2|TRBD1|TRBV5-8
ASSLVDRGRGYT
>once|TRBJ2-3|NA|TRBV19
ASSIDHTSRDTQY
>NA|TRBJ1-2|TRBD1|TRBV27
ASSPGQGSNYGYT
>NA|TRBJ1-1|NA|TRBV7-9
ASSRGEENTEAF
>NA|TRBJ2-2|NA|TRBV19
ASSVYRESTGELF
>NA|TRBJ1-4|NA|TRBV18
ASSPVSATNEKLF
>NA|TRBJ1-5|TRBD1|TRBV7-2
ASSLETGGRQPQH
>NA|TRBJ2-1|TRBD2|TRBV6-5
ASRETSGGMNEQF
>NA|TRBJ1-2|NA|TRBV19
ASSITGNYGYT
>NA|TRBJ2-7|TRBD1|TRBV5-5
ASRLGVGQAFGEQY
>NA|TRBJ1-3|NA|TRBV19
ASSIGPGLFTIY
>once|TRBJ1-4|NA|TRBV5-4
ASSLGPVGEKLF
>NA|TRBJ1-6|NA|TRBV9
ASSAPGESPLH
>NA|TRBJ1-3|NA|TRBV7-8
ASSSRRGPSSGNTIY
>NA|TRBJ2-3|TRBD2|TRBV9
ASRGGLSTDTQY
>NA|TRBJ1-2|NA|TRBV5-4
ASSLVERGGYGYT
>NA|TRBJ1-5|NA|TRBV27
ASSSTGMVSQPQH
>NA|TRBJ2-7|NA|TRBV2
ASGANSYEQY
>NA|TRBJ1-4|TRBD1|TRBV7-9
ASSVGTANEKLF
>NA|TRBJ2-1|TRBD2|TRBV7-3
ASSSSGTSGARGEQF
>NA|TRBJ1-1|TRBD1|TRBV13
ASSPVPGQKKAF
>NA|TRBJ2-3|NA|TRBV4-3
ASSQERVTDTQY
>few|TRBJ1-2|NA|TRBV4-3
ASAPEPSYGYT
>NA|TRBJ2-7|NA|TRBV30
AWSVRGAREQY
>NA|TRBJ2-3|TRBD1|TRBV27
ASSFTGGIDTQY
>NA|TRBJ1-3|NA|TRBV9
ASSVGSGTGNTIY
>NA|TRBJ2-5|TRBD1|TRBV7-7
ASSPGRRGHWETQY
>NA|TRBJ1-4|TRBD1|TRBV4-1
ASSQDLQDRV
>NA|TRBJ1-2|TRBD1|TRBV12-3/TRBV12-4
ASSPGQGGYT
>NA|TRBJ2-5|TRBD2|TRBV2
ASRTMGLAEETQY
>NA|TRBJ1-1|NA|TRBV10-1
ASSQTAGTEAF
>NA|TRBJ1-4|TRBD1|TRBV25-1
ASSDPGTGNEKLF
>NA|TRBJ1-5|TRBD1|TRBV7-8
ASSLDDREDNQPQH
>once|TRBJ1-1|TRBD1|TRBV6-2/TRBV6-3
ASSFGQGYGLVGEAF
>NA|TRBJ1-1|NA|TRBV19
ASSISRVAEAF
>NA|TRBJ2-5|TRBD1|TRBV9
ASSVGGTGQETQY
>few|TRBJ2-1|NA|TRBV4-3
ASSQELGRF
>NA|TRBJ1-1|TRBD1|TRBV4-3
ASSQDFIGAGGYGTITEAF
>NA|TRBJ1-1|NA|TRBV19
ASSVNSPHTEAF
>NA|TRBJ2-7|TRBD2|TRBV7-2
ASSPQRGGYEQY
>NA|TRBJ1-5|TRBD1|TRBV29-1
SAATGVDQPQH
>NA|TRBJ2-3|NA|TRBV15
ATSRVTGTVTDTQY
>NA|TRBJ2-5|TRBD2|TRBV5-4
ASSFTGTSAVGEETQY
>NA|TRBJ2-2|NA|TRBV14
ASSQYPRRGGPLANTGELF
>NA|TRBJ2-2|TRBD2|TRBV3-1/TRBV3-2
ASASGGGNTGELF
>NA|TRBJ1-1|NA|TRBV6-5
ASNQVAEAF
>NA|TRBJ2-1|NA|TRBV19
ASSIDRDYNEQF
>NA|TRBJ1-2|NA|TRBV19
ASSIVAEAGYT
>NA|TRBJ2-2|TRBD1|TRBV28
ASSWTGDAGELF
>once|TRBJ1-1|TRBD1|TRBV3-1/TRBV3-2
ASSQAGGGYTEAF
>NA|TRBJ2-5|TRBD1|TRBV6-5
ASDLQGAKETQY
>NA|TRBJ2-1|NA|TRBV15
ATSRDGPVGGNEQF
>NA|TRBJ1-5|NA|TRBV19
ASSIGQAPGNQPQH
>NA|TRBJ1-2|TRBD1|TRBV3-1/TRBV3-2
ASRHRGGYGYT
>NA|TRBJ2-3|NA|TRBV6-1
ASSKALRGGDTQY
>once|TRBJ1-2|NA|TRBV28
ASSRDSYSRGYT
>few|TRBJ2-3|TRBD1|TRBV20-1
SGIGQGKQY